This TCR beta chain was retrieved from a study of cytomegalovirus exposure and HLA in healthy donors. Study-level findings and limits: Clonal expansion was found to be greater in HLA-associated TCR beta chains than in equally common others in a later analysis. Earlier analysis found most TCR beta V segments productive about 90% or about 30% of the time.

Trimming at V came to 5 bases and at J to 3 bases, leaving 7 bases not matched to a gene. Germline lookup yields CDR1 SGHVS and CDR2 FNYEAQ. The CDR3 spans 15 residues. The PCR made use of 60 Vbeta and 13 Jbeta primers. How the authors handled the data: Later, an analysis found 80 million or so unique TCR beta chains, and some 10 million of these were shared. Profiled with immunoSEQ multiplex PCR; TCRdb holds only in-frame clones, not every one. V, J and clone size reflect that table, while D and trimming were determined from the DNA. The specimen's table records 65,000 to 95,000 clones. Notes on this clone: What it binds is not known.

The chain carries TRBV7-6 and TRBJ2-7; 10 bases agree with TRBD1. This TCR came from a female donor in good health and CMV-seropositive. The sample comprised PBMCs. Here the CDR3 DNA reads TGTGCCAGCAGCCCGACAGGGGGCCCCTTCTACGAGCAGTACTTC. It is translated as CASSPTGGPFYEQYF.